A selection of T cell receptor beta chains follows, all from one sample in a study of T cells in Graves' hyperthyroidism and ophthalmopathy. TCRdb redid the calling of the multiplex PCR reads with MiXCR, one entry per CDR3 protein. The sample has about 270,000 distinct CDR3 sequences, nearly 15% seen once. Source material: blood. Receptors were obtained from a woman between 50 and 59 years old with Graves' hyperthyroidism that later progressed to Graves' ophthalmopathy. The CDR3 runs from the conserved cysteine through the conserved F or W. The order of the fields is CDR3 protein, CDR3 DNA, J gene, CDR3 length, D gene, clone size, V gene. D genes are given only for firm matches. Clone size appears in some rows only: once, few, many, or a class for an expanded clone.

CDR3aa: CASSAARGDTEAFF
CDR3nt: TGTGCCAGTAGTGCAGCCAGGGGTGACACTGAAGCTTTCTTT
j_gene: TRBJ1-1
len: 14
d_gene: .
abundance: few
v_gene: TRBV19

CDR3aa: CASSSSGSSEQFF
CDR3nt: TGTGCCAGCTCTTCTAGCGGGAGTAGTGAGCAGTTCTTC
j_gene: TRBJ2-1
len: 13
d_gene: TRBD2
abundance: many
v_gene: TRBV18

CDR3aa: CASTEPGRYRSYTF
CDR3nt: TGTGCCAGCACCGAGCCGGGACGGTATAGGAGCTACACCTTC
j_gene: TRBJ1-2
len: 14
d_gene: .
abundance: many
v_gene: TRBV6-2/TRBV6-3

CDR3aa: CATSEDIEQFF
CDR3nt: TGTGCCACCAGTGAAGACATCGAGCAGTTCTTC
j_gene: TRBJ2-1
len: 11
d_gene: .
abundance: .
v_gene: TRBV24-1

CDR3aa: CASSEVTGYQETQYF
CDR3nt: TGTGCCAGCAGTGAAGTGACAGGGTACCAAGAGACCCAGTACTTC
j_gene: TRBJ2-5
len: 15
d_gene: TRBD1
abundance: many
v_gene: TRBV6-1

CDR3aa: CASTRTDSYLLNYGYTF
CDR3nt: TGTGCCAGCACCCGGACAGACAGTTACCTACTAAACTATGGCTACACCTTC
j_gene: TRBJ1-2
len: 17
d_gene: .
abundance: few
v_gene: TRBV2

CDR3aa: CASGTWRSPLHF
CDR3nt: TGTGCCAGCGGGACATGGCGATCACCCCTCCACTTT
j_gene: TRBJ1-6
len: 12
d_gene: .
abundance: few
v_gene: TRBV28

CDR3aa: CASSEESPGVANQPQHF
CDR3nt: TGTGCCAGCAGTGAAGAGTCACCCGGGGTCGCGAATCAGCCCCAGCATTTT
j_gene: TRBJ1-5
len: 17
d_gene: .
abundance: many
v_gene: TRBV2

CDR3aa: CASSSGTGGVGLRETQYF
CDR3nt: TGCGCCAGCAGCTCCGGGACAGGGGGCGTGGGTCTTAGGGAGACCCAGTACTTC
j_gene: TRBJ2-5
len: 18
d_gene: TRBD1
abundance: many
v_gene: TRBV5-1

CDR3aa: CAIGGAVEKLFF
CDR3nt: TGTGCCATCGGAGGGGCGGTCGAAAAACTGTTTTTT
j_gene: TRBJ1-4
len: 12
d_gene: .
abundance: many
v_gene: TRBV28

CDR3aa: CASSLGPSVPYFLYEQYF
CDR3nt: TGTGCCAGCAGCTTAGGCCCCTCAGTCCCTTACTTCTTATACGAGCAGTACTTC
j_gene: TRBJ2-7
len: 18
d_gene: .
abundance: many
v_gene: TRBV11-2

CDR3aa: CASRESADRATEAFF
CDR3nt: TGTGCCAGCAGGGAAAGCGCCGACAGGGCCACTGAAGCTTTCTTT
j_gene: TRBJ1-1
len: 15
d_gene: TRBD1
abundance: many
v_gene: TRBV28

CDR3aa: CASSPGTLLSNAQYF
CDR3nt: TGTGCCAGCAGCCCCGGGACTCTCCTTTCGAATGCGCAGTATTTT
j_gene: TRBJ2-3
len: 15
d_gene: .
abundance: few
v_gene: TRBV3-1

CDR3aa: CASYPGPTTVEQYF
CDR3nt: TGCGCCAGTTACCCGGGCCCAACAACCGTCGAGCAGTACTTC
j_gene: TRBJ2-7
len: 14
d_gene: .
abundance: many
v_gene: TRBV5-1

CDR3aa: CASSNLGAGTEAFF
CDR3nt: TGTGCCAGCAGCAATTTAGGGGCGGGCACTGAAGCTTTCTTT
j_gene: TRBJ1-1
len: 14
d_gene: .
abundance: many
v_gene: TRBV3-1

CDR3aa: CSAPRDGSNSPLHF
CDR3nt: TGCAGTGCGCCCCGGGACGGAAGTAATTCACCCCTCCACTTT
j_gene: TRBJ1-6
len: 14
d_gene: .
abundance: .
v_gene: TRBV20-1

CDR3aa: CASSLGRGQGNHKNIQYF
CDR3nt: TGTGCCAGCAGTCTTGGCCGCGGGCAGGGAAACCACAAAAACATTCAGTACTTC
j_gene: TRBJ2-4
len: 18
d_gene: .
abundance: many
v_gene: TRBV28

CDR3aa: CASRQGANTDTQYF
CDR3nt: TGTGCCAGCAGACAGGGGGCGAACACAGATACGCAGTATTTT
j_gene: TRBJ2-3
len: 14
d_gene: TRBD1
abundance: .
v_gene: TRBV7-9

CDR3aa: CASSLTRGLGNTIYF
CDR3nt: TGTGCCAGCAGTTTGACCAGGGGGCTTGGAAACACCATATATTTT
j_gene: TRBJ1-3
len: 15
d_gene: TRBD1
abundance: many
v_gene: TRBV12-3/TRBV12-4

CDR3aa: CASGFLGEQFF
CDR3nt: TGTGCTAGTGGTTTCCTCGGTGAGCAGTTCTTC
j_gene: TRBJ2-1
len: 11
d_gene: .
abundance: few
v_gene: TRBV12-5

CDR3aa: CASSDLDSLSDTQYF
CDR3nt: TGTGCCAGCAGTGATCTGGACAGCCTGTCAGATACGCAGTATTTT
j_gene: TRBJ2-3
len: 15
d_gene: .
abundance: many
v_gene: TRBV6-1

CDR3aa: CASSLERNTGELFF
CDR3nt: TGTGCCAGTAGCCTGGAGCGAAACACCGGGGAGCTGTTTTTT
j_gene: TRBJ2-2
len: 14
d_gene: .
abundance: many
v_gene: TRBV19

CDR3aa: CASSQDLQAGRTDTQYF
CDR3nt: TGTGCCAGCAGCCAAGATCTGCAAGCGGGACGCACAGATACGCAGTATTTT
j_gene: TRBJ2-3
len: 17
d_gene: TRBD2
abundance: few
v_gene: TRBV4-2

CDR3aa: CASRWQGQSPLHF
CDR3nt: TGTGCCAGCAGGTGGCAAGGCCAATCACCCCTCCACTTT
j_gene: TRBJ1-6
len: 13
d_gene: .
abundance: .
v_gene: TRBV6-1

CDR3aa: CASVGTSVTDTQYF
CDR3nt: TGTGCCAGCGTGGGGACTAGCGTTACAGATACGCAGTATTTT
j_gene: TRBJ2-3
len: 14
d_gene: TRBD2
abundance: many
v_gene: TRBV2

CDR3aa: CASSPSLSVQTQYF
CDR3nt: TGTGCCAGCAGCCCTAGTCTTAGCGTACAGACGCAGTATTTT
j_gene: TRBJ2-3
len: 14
d_gene: .
abundance: many
v_gene: TRBV9

CDR3aa: CASLPVQGDSYNEQFF
CDR3nt: TGTGCCAGCCTGCCAGTACAGGGAGACTCCTACAATGAGCAGTTCTTC
j_gene: TRBJ2-1
len: 16
d_gene: .
abundance: many
v_gene: TRBV27

CDR3aa: CASSQVSLGITEAFF
CDR3nt: TGTGCCAGCAGCCAAGTTTCTCTGGGAATCACTGAAGCTTTCTTT
j_gene: TRBJ1-1
len: 15
d_gene: .
abundance: many
v_gene: TRBV3-1

CDR3aa: CSVENAGMGVYVDQPQHF
CDR3nt: TGCAGCGTTGAGAACGCTGGGATGGGGGTTTACGTCGATCAGCCCCAGCATTTT
j_gene: TRBJ1-5
len: 18
d_gene: .
abundance: many
v_gene: TRBV29-1

CDR3aa: CASSPTYRGGIYQPQHF
CDR3nt: TGCGCCAGCAGCCCAACTTACAGGGGGGGGATATATCAGCCCCAGCATTTT
j_gene: TRBJ1-5
len: 17
d_gene: TRBD1
abundance: few
v_gene: TRBV4-1

CDR3aa: CASGPEKNTEAFF
CDR3nt: TGTGCCAGCGGTCCTGAGAAGAACACTGAAGCTTTCTTT
j_gene: TRBJ1-1
len: 13
d_gene: .
abundance: .
v_gene: TRBV2

CDR3aa: CASSYAGYSYGYTF
CDR3nt: TGTGCCAGCAGCTACGCAGGGTACTCCTATGGCTACACCTTC
j_gene: TRBJ1-2
len: 14
d_gene: .
abundance: .
v_gene: TRBV5-8